This T cell receptor (beta chain) was found in a study of vaccination and CD4 T cells after COVID-19 (dated by TCRdb to the early 2020s). Concerning the study at large: In the convalescent cohort there were six males and four females, among whom were two Hispanic individuals, seven Caucasians, two Asians and one multiracial person. Post-vaccine blood samples were collected a median of 72 days after the second vaccine dose, ranging from about 12 to 241 days. As controls, cultures received a CEFX viral epitope pool (the positive control), an HIV-1 Nef peptide pool (the negative control), or no peptide at all. The spike-specific CD4+ TCR repertoire was compared before and after mRNA vaccination in under 11 COVID-19 convalescent patients and a handful of infection-naive healthy vaccine recipients. In an earlier paper using these donors, memory CD4+ T cell crossreactivity between SARS-CoV-2 and common cold coronavirus spike proteins was assessed at the TCR clonotype level. Post-COVID blood samples were collected from convalescent patients a median of roughly 100 days after diagnosis, with a range of about 30 to 161 days. Overlapping spike peptide pools from SARS-CoV-2 and from the common cold coronaviruses HCoV-NL63, HCoV-OC43 and HCoV-229E were used as culture stimuli. Participants received two doses of either the Pfizer-BioNTech BNT162b2 vaccine (n=8) or the Moderna mRNA-1273 vaccine (n=2).

Of note for this clonotype: It has no known antigen specificity. One base away there is no much larger clone; base qualities are not given.

The sample's treatment or condition label, in plain terms: roughly 11-day PBMC culture with coronavirus spike peptide pools or control peptides (ViraFEST assay). CD4+ T cells from unexposed donors were collected before the COVID-19 pandemic (2011-2018). To expand antigen-specific T cells with peptide pools and then pick out the expanded clonotypes through TCR sequencing, the study relied on the ViraFEST assay. PBMCs were cultured at around 2.2 million per well in IMDM supplemented with 5% human AB serum and about 10 IU/ml IL-2, with about 10 ug/ml peptide pools added. On days 3 and 7, half of the culture medium was replaced with fresh IL-2-containing medium. Once the cells had been in culture for roughly 11 days, the EasySep CD4+ T cell isolation kit was used to isolate CD4+ T cells by negative selection. Unexposed donor CD4+ T cells were tested for reactivity to SARS-CoV-2 S and N and four common cold coronavirus spike pools, as cell number allowed. Ficoll-Paque Plus gradient centrifugation was used to isolate PBMCs from whole blood, and the isolated PBMCs were then either used fresh or cryopreserved at -140C. Culture conditions were generally each tested in triplicate wells. Leukapheresis product for the unexposed donors was purchased commercially.

The full study reports these points: Only a relatively small number of convalescent patients were included in the study, and early timepoints following natural infection were not analyzed. Of the vaccine-specific clones found in convalescent patients, nearly all (304 of 307) were mono-reactive for SARS-CoV-2 spike instead of being cross-reactive with common cold coronaviruses. The median count of SARS-CoV-2-reactive clonotypes went up from approximately 22 after infection to roughly 38 after vaccination, although the change was not significant. Among the post-vaccine SARS-CoV-2-reactive clones in convalescent patients, a median around 90% showed up only after vaccination, which suggests vaccine-specific priming.

At the junction V is shortened by 2 bases and J by 0 bases, with 2 bases in between. The CDR3, cysteine through phenylalanine, is 13 amino acids long. The entry retains the CDR3 DNA only, 39 bases that are in frame from base 1. The germline V gene encodes CDR1 DFQATT and CDR2 SNEGSKA (reference sequence). Libraries were constructed by PCR. At the Johns Hopkins FTIC core, DNA from the cultured CD4+ T cells underwent TCR sequencing with the Oncomine TCR Beta short-read assay. The QIAamp micro DNA kit was used to extract genomic DNA from the cultured CD4+ T cells. Oncomine TCR Beta libraries from cultured CD4+ T cells were pooled using unique dual indexes and sequenced on an Illumina iSeq 100. From the authors' description of their analysis: Non-productive sequences were filtered out, and CDR3s that did not start with C, did not end with F or W, or were shorter than 7 amino acids were discarded. The MANAFEST web application identified antigen-specific clonotypes by comparing peptide-stimulated wells against reference wells and other culture wells. For a clone to be called positive, the clone needed an FDR below 0.05, an odds ratio above 5, and a productive frequency above 0.1% in at least two of three replicate wells. A clonotype was classed as cross-reactive if the clonotype showed significant expansion both in SARS-CoV-2 spike wells and in at least one common cold coronavirus spike condition. Levenshtein distances (stringdist) and unrooted phylogenetic trees (ape) in R version 3.6.1 were used to assess CDR3 homology. TCRdb ran its own pipeline on the public reads, namely fastp trimming at Q25 and MiXCR clone calling, and kept in-frame beta chains. Merged by CDR3 protein, the rows form single entries marked with the most common genes and DNA. V and J calls and clone size were set by TCRdb, not the authors. For this sample there are roughly 9,200 distinct CDR3 sequences; 25% to 35% appear just once. The top ten clones comprise around 10% of the sample.

The sequenced sample was CD4+ T cells from blood, cultured in vitro. The sequence links TRBV20-1 to TRBJ2-6; the D segment cannot be called with confidence. The sequence was obtained from a human donor in good health. CDR3 protein: CSARSSGANVLTF. The DNA reads TGCAGTGCTAGAAGCTCTGGGGCCAACGTCCTGACTTTC.